One and the same sample provided the 5 T cell receptor beta chains below, sequenced in a study of tumor-infiltrating lymphocytes in oesophageal squamous cell carcinoma. A single record per CDR3 protein comes from TCRdb applying MiXCR to the PCR reads. The sample consists of 20,000 or so distinct CDR3 sequences, 35% to 45% of them appearing once. The specimen was normal esophageal tissue next to the tumor. Every receptor here comes from a female donor with esophageal squamous cell carcinoma.

The chain couples TRBV7-8 to TRBJ2-1, with TRBD2 identical over 9 bases. CDR1 and CDR2 from the germline V gene are SGHVS and FQNEAQ. This CDR3 contains 15 residues. The ends lost 5 bases at V and 1 base at J; junction bases unmatched: 3. CDR3 in amino acids: CASSQLAGSYNEQFF. The CDR3, as DNA: TGTGCCAGCAGCCAGCTAGCGGGATCCTACAATGAGCAGTTCTTC.

This clonotype was detected many times. This sequence may be a read error, since a much larger clone differs from it by one base. This chain connects TRBV11-3 to TRBJ2-5; possibly TRBD2 for D (5 bases). CDR1 is SGHNT and CDR2 is YENEEA in the germline V gene. The V end lost 1 base, the J end lost 11 bases, and 20 bases lay between the germline ends. The CDR3 sequence is 15 residues long. CDR3: CASSLGSGSYNEQYF. The DNA for the CDR3 is TGTGCCAGCAGCTTAGGTTCTGGGAGCTACAATGAGCAGTACTTC. Filled out from reference TRBV11-3 and TRBJ2-5, the complete variable domain reads EAGVVQSPRYKIIEKKQPVAFWCNPISGHNTLYWYLQNLGQGPELLIRYENEEAVDDSQLPKDRFSAERLKGVDSTLKIQPAELGDSAVYLCASSLGSGSYNEQYFGPGTRLLVL.

This clonotype was counted between two and nine times. V and J are TRBV10-3 and TRBJ2-1; weak D call: TRBD1 (6 bases). The CDR3 sequence is 16 residues long. V shed 3 bases and J shed 7 bases, with 19 bases lying between them. CDR1 ENHRY and CDR2 SYGVKD come from the germline V gene. CDR3 sequence: CAISDLGAGTGNEQFF. CDR3 nucleotide sequence: TGTGCCATCAGTGATTTGGGGGCGGGTACCGGTAATGAGCAGTTCTTC.

By sample share, this clonotype is medium-sized (0.01 to 0.1%). This rearrangement joins TRBV7-3 to TRBJ2-3; D ambiguous. Germline CDR1 SGHTA, CDR2 FQGTGA. The length of the CDR3 is 16 residues. Between the trimmed V and J ends, which lost 1 base and 5 bases, there was a span of 16 bases. CDR3 sequence: CASSLISSGPIDTQYF. The CDR3 DNA reads as TGTGCCAGCAGCTTAATCTCCTCCGGGCCAATAGATACGCAGTATTTT.

This clonotype is deemed medium-sized. The chain combines TRBV7-9 with TRBJ2-3, with D possibly matching TRBD2 (5 bases). Germline CDR1 and CDR2: SEHNR and FQNEAQ (reference sequence). Trimming pared 1 base from V and 0 bases from J, leaving 11 bases between. The CDR3 extends over 16 amino acids. The CDR3 DNA reads TGTGCCAGCAGCTTAGTCGGCGGGCCTAGCACAGATACGCAGTATTTT. Its protein is CASSLVGGPSTDTQYF.